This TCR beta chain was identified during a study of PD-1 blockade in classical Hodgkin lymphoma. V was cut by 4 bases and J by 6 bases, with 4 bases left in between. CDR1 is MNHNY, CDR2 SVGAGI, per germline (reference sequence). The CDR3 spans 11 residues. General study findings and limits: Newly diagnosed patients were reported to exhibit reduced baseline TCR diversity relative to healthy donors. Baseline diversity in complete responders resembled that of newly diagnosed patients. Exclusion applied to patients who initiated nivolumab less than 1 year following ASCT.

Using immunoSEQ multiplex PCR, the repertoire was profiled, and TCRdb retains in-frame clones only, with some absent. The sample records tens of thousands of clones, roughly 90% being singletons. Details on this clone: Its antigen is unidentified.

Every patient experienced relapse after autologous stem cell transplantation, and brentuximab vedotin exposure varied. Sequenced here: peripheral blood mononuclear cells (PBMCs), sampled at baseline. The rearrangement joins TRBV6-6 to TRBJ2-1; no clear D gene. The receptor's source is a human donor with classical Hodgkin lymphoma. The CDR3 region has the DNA TGTGCCAGCAGTTCCCCCAATGAGCAGTTCTTC. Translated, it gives CASSSPNEQFF.